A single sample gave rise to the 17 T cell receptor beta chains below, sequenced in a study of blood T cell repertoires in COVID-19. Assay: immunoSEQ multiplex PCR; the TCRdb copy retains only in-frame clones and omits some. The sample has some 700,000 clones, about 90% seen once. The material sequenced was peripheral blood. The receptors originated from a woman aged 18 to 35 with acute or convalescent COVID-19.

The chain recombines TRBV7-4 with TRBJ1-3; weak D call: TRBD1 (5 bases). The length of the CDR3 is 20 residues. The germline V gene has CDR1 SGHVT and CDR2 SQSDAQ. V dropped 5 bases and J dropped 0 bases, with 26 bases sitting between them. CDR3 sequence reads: CASSPVGDWIDSHSGNTIYF. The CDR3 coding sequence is TGTGCCAGCAGCCCCGTGGGGGACTGGATCGACAGCCACTCTGGAAACACCATATATTTT.

The CDR3 here is CASSFLEEQFF. The CDR3 DNA reads as TGTGCCAGCAGCTTCCTAGAGGAGCAGTTCTTC. The chain combines TRBV5-5 with TRBJ2-1; D is unclear. The ends were cut back, 2 bases at V and 10 bases at J, with 7 bases in the middle. The germline CDR1 and CDR2 sequences are SGHKS and YYEKEE (reference sequence). CDR3 size: 11 residues.

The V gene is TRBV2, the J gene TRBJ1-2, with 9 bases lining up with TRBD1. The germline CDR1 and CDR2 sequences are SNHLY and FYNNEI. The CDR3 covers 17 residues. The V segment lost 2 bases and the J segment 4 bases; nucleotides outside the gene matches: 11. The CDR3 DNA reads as TGTGCCAGCAGTGAACCGGGACAGGGTACCCCCCGCTATGGCTACACCTTC. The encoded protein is CASSEPGQGTPRYGYTF.

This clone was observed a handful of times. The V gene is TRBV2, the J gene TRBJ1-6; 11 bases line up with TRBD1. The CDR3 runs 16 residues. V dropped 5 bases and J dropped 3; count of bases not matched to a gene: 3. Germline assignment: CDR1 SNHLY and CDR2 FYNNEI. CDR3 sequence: CASSRGTGGYNSPLHF. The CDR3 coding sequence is TGTGCCAGCAGTAGAGGGACAGGGGGCTATAATTCACCCCTCCACTTT. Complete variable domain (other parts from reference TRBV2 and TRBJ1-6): EPEVTQTPSHQVTQMGQEVILRCVPISNHLYFYWYRQILGQKVEFLVSFYNNEISEKSEIFDDQFSVERPDGSNFTLKIRSTKLEDSAMYFCASSRGTGGYNSPLHFGNGTRLTVT.

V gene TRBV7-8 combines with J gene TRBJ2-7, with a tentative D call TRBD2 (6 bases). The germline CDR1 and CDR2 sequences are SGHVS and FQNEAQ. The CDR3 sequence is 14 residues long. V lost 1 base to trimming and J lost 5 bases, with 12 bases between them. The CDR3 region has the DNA TGTGCCAGCAGCTTAGTCGGGGGATCCGACGAGCAGTACTTC. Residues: CASSLVGGSDEQYF.

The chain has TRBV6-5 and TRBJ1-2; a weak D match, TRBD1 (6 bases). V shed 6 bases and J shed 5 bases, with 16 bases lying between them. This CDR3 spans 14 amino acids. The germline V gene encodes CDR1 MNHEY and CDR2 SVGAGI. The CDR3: CASRKPGEGYGYTF. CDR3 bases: TGTGCCAGCAGAAAACCAGGGGAGGGGTATGGCTACACCTTC.

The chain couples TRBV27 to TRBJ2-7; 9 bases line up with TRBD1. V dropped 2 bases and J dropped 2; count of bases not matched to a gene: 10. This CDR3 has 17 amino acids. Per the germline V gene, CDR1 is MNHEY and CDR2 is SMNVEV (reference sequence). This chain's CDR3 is CASSLGTITGGPYEQYF. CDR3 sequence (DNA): TGTGCCAGCAGTTTAGGTACTATTACAGGGGGCCCCTACGAGCAGTACTTC.

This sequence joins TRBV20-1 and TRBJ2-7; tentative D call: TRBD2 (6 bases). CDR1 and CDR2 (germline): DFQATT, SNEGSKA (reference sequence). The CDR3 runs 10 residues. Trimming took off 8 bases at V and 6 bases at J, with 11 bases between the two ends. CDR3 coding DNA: TGCAGTTTACGGGGGAGCGAGCAGTACTTC. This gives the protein CSLRGSEQYF.

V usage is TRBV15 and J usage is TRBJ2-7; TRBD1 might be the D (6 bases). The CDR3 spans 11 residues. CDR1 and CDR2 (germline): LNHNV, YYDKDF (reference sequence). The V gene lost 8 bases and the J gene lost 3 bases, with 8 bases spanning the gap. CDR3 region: CATAQGYEQYF. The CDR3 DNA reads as TGTGCCACCGCACAGGGCTACGAGCAGTACTTC.

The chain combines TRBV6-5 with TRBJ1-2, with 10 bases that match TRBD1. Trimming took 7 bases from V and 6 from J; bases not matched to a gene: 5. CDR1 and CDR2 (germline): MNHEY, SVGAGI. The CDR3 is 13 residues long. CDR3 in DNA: TGTGCCAGCAACTCCGGGACAGGGGATGGCTACACCTTC. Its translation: CASNSGTGDGYTF.

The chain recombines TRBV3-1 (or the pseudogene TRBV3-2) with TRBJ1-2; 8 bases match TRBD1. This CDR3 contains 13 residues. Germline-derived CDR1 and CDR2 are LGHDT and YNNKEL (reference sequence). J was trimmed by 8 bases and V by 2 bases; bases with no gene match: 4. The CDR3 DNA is TGTGCCAGCAGCCAAATCGACAGGGGCGGCTACACCTTC. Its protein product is CASSQIDRGGYTF.

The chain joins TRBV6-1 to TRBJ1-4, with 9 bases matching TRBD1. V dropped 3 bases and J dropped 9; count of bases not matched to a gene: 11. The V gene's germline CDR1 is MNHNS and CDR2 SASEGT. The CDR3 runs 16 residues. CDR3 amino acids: CASSEATGQGRQKLFF. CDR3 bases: TGTGCCAGCAGTGAGGCTACTGGACAGGGGAGGCAAAAACTGTTTTTT.

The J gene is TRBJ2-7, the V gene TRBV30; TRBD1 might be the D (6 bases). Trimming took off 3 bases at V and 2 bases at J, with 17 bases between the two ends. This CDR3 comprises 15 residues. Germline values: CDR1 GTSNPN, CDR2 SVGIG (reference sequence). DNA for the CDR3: TGTGCCTGGAGCGCATCCGGGACAAGGCCCTACGAGCAGTACTTC. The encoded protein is CAWSASGTRPYEQYF.

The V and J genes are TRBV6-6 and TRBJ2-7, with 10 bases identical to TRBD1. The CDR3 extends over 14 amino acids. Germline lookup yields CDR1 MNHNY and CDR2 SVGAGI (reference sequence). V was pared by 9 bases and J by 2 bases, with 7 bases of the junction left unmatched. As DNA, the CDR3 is TGTGCCAGTTCGAGACAGGGGGCAACCTACGAGCAGTACTTC. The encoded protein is CASSRQGATYEQYF.

This CDR3 reads CASSLGGLLGNTIYF. Here the CDR3 DNA reads TGTGCCAGCAGCTTAGGGGGCCTCTTAGGAAACACCATATATTTT. V and J are TRBV11-2 and TRBJ1-3; D possibly corresponds to TRBD1 (5 bases). The V gene lost 1 base and the J gene lost 4 bases, with 11 bases spanning the gap. The length of the CDR3 is 15 residues. From germline, CDR1 is SGHAT and CDR2 FQNNGV.

CDR3 DNA sequence: TGTGCCAGTAGTATGTCGGGGGGCCTTGGGAACACTGAAGCTTTCTTT. It encodes CASSMSGGLGNTEAFF. The V and J genes are TRBV19 and TRBJ1-1; TRBD1 might be the D (6 bases). Germline values: CDR1 LNHDA, CDR2 SQIVND (reference sequence). This CDR3 is built from 16 residues. V was shortened by 3 bases and J by 1 base, with 15 bases between the two germline ends.

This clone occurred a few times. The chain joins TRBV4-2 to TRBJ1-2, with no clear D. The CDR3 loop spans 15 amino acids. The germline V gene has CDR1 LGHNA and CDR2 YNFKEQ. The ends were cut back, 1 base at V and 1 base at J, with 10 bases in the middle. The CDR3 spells CASSQGMEFNYGYTF. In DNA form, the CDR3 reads TGTGCCAGCAGCCAAGGGATGGAGTTTAACTATGGCTACACCTTC.